The clone carrying this T cell receptor beta chain has only one observation. The sample originates from a study of T cell responses to AZD1222 COVID-19 vaccine. Some clones are missing from TCRdb's copy, which holds only in-frame ones; the method was immunoSEQ multiplex PCR. This table holds 130,000 or so clones, approximately 90% found once. From germline, CDR1 is SGHTA and CDR2 FQGTGA. Losses at the gene ends were 5 bases for V and 4 bases for J; bases not matched to a gene: 10. This CDR3 has 17 amino acids. The genes are TRBV7-3 and TRBJ2-1; 11 nucleotides line up with TRBD2. This receptor was identified in an adult who received the AZD1222 COVID-19 vaccine. Source: peripheral blood, taken 28 days after the second AZD1222 dose. CDR3 amino acids: CASSPNRLAGHYNEQFF. CDR3 nucleotide sequence: TGTGCCAGCAGCCCAAACAGACTAGCGGGGCATTACAATGAGCAGTTCTTC. The variable domain in full, with the rest retrieved from reference TRBV7-3 and TRBJ2-1, is GAGVSQTPSNKVTEKGKYVELRCDPISGHTALYWYRQSLGQGPEFLIYFQGTGAADDSGLPNDRFFAVRPEGSVSTLKIQRTERGDSAVYLCASSPNRLAGHYNEQFFGPGTRLTVL.